Given below is one T cell receptor (beta chain) in context. Its cognate antigen is unknown. The same CDR3 also results from other DNA sequences found in this sample. Following a 10-day culture, CD4+ T cells were purified. All participants had two doses of either the BNT162b2 or mRNA-1273 vaccine. Half-medium exchanges with IL-2 medium took place on days 3 and 7. This record belongs to a study of vaccination effects on CD4 cells after COVID-19. Whole-study context: Within the ViraFEST assay, antigen-specific CD4+ T cells underwent expansion with viral peptide pools prior to sequencing. The researchers cultured some 2 million PBMC per well with 9.5 to 10 IU/ml IL-2 and 7.5 to 10 ug/ml peptides.

The CDR3 consists of 14 residues. Trimming took 2 bases from V and 4 from J; bases not matched to a gene: 1. Germline V gene lookup returns CDR1 KGHSH and CDR2 LQKENI. Data came from immunoSEQ multiplex PCR; TCRdb stores just in-frame clones and leaves some out. The profile covers fewer than 75,000 clones, with about 81% appearing a single time and about 4.4% taken by the ten largest. The study, taken as a whole, reports: Infection-derived and vaccine-derived clones contracted markedly late after vaccination.

This clonotype was sampled from a human donor who received a COVID-19 vaccine. The source material was CD4+ T cells from PBMCs cultured without peptide, sampled after COVID-19 vaccination. This chain uses TRBV18 with TRBJ1-2, with 10 bases lining up with TRBD1. In nucleotides, the CDR3 is TGTGCCAGCTCACCAGGGACAGGGGCCTATGGCTACACCTTC. Translating it yields CASSPGTGAYGYTF.